This T cell receptor (beta chain) stems from a study of sequential checkpoint blockade in melanoma (dated by TCRdb to the late 2010s). For the wider study: Patients were randomized 1:1 to first-line nivolumab followed by ipilimumab (arm A) or ipilimumab followed by nivolumab (arm B). Maintenance nivolumab came after both trial sequences.

The research as a whole found: Validation of the response-prediction model combining TCR metrics and mutation burden is needed in larger, independent patient cohorts.

TCRbeta CDR3 regions were immunosequenced from genomic DNA with the immunoSEQ Assay. Genomic DNA was amplified by bias-controlled multiplex PCR before high-throughput sequencing. On the study's bioinformatics: To quantify the absolute abundance of each unique TCRbeta CDR3 region, the sequences were collapsed and filtered. Clonality, defined as 1 minus Pielou's evenness, was calculated using productive rearrangements only. Clones with significantly greater frequencies in on-treatment versus baseline samples were identified using a previously published method. The source is immuneACCESS, and TCRdb retained only in-frame sequences with V and J called. Part of the clones is not carried over; for the studies checked, unresolved V genes explain less than half of this, and the remainder is unexplained. That table gives V, J and clone size, and the DNA gave D and trimming. For this sample the table gives around 41,000 clones, of which 86% were detected only once. The top ten hold less than 15% of the sample.

The treatment or condition label, as the study defines it: randomized to nivolumab then ipilimumab (arm A) or the reverse (arm B). Prior DNA-damaging chemotherapy had not been received by any trial patient. A FACS Aria II flow cytometer was used to sort live CD3+CD8+ cells that were negative for CD19 and CD56 from thawed PBMCs. The samples were obtained from melanoma patients enrolled in CheckMate 064, an open-label, randomized phase II trial testing sequential checkpoint blockade. Leukapheresis was used to collect peripheral blood mononuclear cells, which were then purified with Ficoll-Paque and frozen in human serum with about 10% DMSO. Immediately after sorting, the purity of sorted blood CD3+CD8+ cells was verified to be >95%, after which DNA was extracted. Notes on this clone: Its antigen target is currently unknown. No qualities accompany the bases; no much larger clone lies one base away.

Trimming accounts for 4 bases at V and 6 bases at J, while the number of junction bases matched to no gene is 11. From the germline V gene, CDR1 is SGDLS and CDR2 is YYNGEE. From cysteine to phenylalanine, the CDR3 is 15 amino acids long. Just the 45-base CDR3 DNA is kept, in frame starting at base 1. This clonotype was obtained from a human donor with melanoma. The sequencing here drew on CD8+ T cells sorted from blood (inferred from file names), taken from a patient given nivolumab and ipilimumab in sequence. Recombination joined TRBV9 with TRBJ2-3, and TRBD1 aligns with 7 junction nucleotides. The DNA is TGTGCCAGCAGCTCCCGACAGGGCATCGGGGATACGCAGTATTTT. Its product reads: CASSSRQGIGDTQYF.